The sequence of this T cell receptor (beta chain) was determined in a study of OX40 agonist ivuxolimab in advanced cancers. Study-level information: Given to patients was ivuxolimab, an agonistic anti-OX40 (CD134) antibody.

The data were produced by immunoSEQ multiplex PCR, yet TCRdb's version contains in-frame clones alone and is incomplete. The table lists 71,000 or so clones, just over 90% of them singletons. With 0 bases removed from V and 9 bases from J, the gap between germline ends came to 9 bases. Per the germline V gene, CDR1 is SGHAT and CDR2 is FQNNGV. The CDR3 runs to 13 residues. The receptor was derived from an adult with an advanced solid tumor such as melanoma, head and neck, liver or kidney cancer. Specimen: CD4+ or CD8+ T cells sorted from blood, collected in a trial of the OX40 agonist ivuxolimab. The gene calls are TRBV11-2 and TRBJ2-1, with D hard to call. CDR3 protein: CASSLDQEGEQFF. The CDR3 DNA sequence: TGTGCCAGCAGCTTAGATCAAGAAGGTGAGCAGTTCTTC.